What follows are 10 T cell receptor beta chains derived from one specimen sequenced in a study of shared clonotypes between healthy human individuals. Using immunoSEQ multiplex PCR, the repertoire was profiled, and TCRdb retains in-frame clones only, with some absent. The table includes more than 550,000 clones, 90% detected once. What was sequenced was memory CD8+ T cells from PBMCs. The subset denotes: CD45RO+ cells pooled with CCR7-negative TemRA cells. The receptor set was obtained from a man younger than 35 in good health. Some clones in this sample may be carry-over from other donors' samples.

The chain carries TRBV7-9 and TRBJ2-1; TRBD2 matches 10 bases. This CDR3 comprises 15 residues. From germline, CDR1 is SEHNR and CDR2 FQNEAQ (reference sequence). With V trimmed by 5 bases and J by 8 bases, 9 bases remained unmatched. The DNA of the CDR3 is TGTGCCAGCAGCGAGCTAGCGGGAGTGATCTATGAGCAGTTCTTC. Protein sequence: CASSELAGVIYEQFF.

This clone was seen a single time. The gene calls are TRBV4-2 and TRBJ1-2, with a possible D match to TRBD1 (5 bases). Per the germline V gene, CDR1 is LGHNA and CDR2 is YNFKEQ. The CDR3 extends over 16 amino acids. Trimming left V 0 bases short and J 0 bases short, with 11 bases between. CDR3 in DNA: TGTGCCAGCAGCCAAGAAGAACAGGAAACTAACTATGGCTACACCTTC. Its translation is CASSQEEQETNYGYTF.

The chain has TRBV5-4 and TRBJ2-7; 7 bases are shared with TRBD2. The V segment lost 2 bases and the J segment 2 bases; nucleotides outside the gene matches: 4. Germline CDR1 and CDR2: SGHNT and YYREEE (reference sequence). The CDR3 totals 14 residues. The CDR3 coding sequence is TGTGCCAGCAGCTTTGGCGGGAGCGCCTACGAGCAGTACTTC. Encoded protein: CASSFGGSAYEQYF.

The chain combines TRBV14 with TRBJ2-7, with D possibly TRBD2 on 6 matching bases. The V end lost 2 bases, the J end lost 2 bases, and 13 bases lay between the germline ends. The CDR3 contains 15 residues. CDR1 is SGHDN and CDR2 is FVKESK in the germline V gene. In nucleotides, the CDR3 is TGTGCCAGCAGCCAAATCACGGGACTCACCTACGAGCAGTACTTC. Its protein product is CASSQITGLTYEQYF.

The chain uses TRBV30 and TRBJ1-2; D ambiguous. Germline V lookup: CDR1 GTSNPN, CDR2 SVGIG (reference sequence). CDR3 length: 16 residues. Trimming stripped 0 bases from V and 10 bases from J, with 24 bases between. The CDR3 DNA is TGTGCCTGGAGTGTACTTCTATTGGCGGACTATGGAGCCTACACCTTC. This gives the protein CAWSVLLLADYGAYTF.

The CDR3 region is CASSSPQEQFF. The CDR3 nucleotides are TGTGCCAGCAGCTCCCCCCAGGAGCAGTTCTTC. This chain connects TRBV7-9 to TRBJ2-1; no clear D. Germline assignment: CDR1 SEHNR and CDR2 FQNEAQ (reference sequence). The CDR3 sequence is 11 residues long. Trimming removed 4 bases from V and 10 bases from J, with 8 bases in between.

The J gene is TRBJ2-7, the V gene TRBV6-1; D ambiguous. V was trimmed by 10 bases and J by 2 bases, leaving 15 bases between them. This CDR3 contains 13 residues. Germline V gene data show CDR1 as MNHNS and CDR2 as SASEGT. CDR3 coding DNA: TGTGCCATAGTTCATCCGCCGGCCTACGAGCAGTACTTC. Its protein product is CAIVHPPAYEQYF.

CDR3 amino acids: CASSQAEAGTSYSYEQYF. The CDR3 DNA reads as TGCGCCAGCAGCCAAGCAGAAGCCGGGACTAGCTATTCCTACGAGCAGTACTTC. V and J are TRBV4-1 and TRBJ2-7; 9 nucleotides match TRBD2. This CDR3 is built from 18 residues. V was clipped by 1 base and J by 1 base; unmatched bases: 11. Germline V gene data show CDR1 as MGHRA and CDR2 as YSYEKL.

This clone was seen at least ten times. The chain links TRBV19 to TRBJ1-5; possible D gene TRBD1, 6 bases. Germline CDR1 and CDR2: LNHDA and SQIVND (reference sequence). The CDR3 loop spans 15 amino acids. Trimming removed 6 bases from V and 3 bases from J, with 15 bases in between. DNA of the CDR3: TGTGCCAGTAGCCGAAAGACAGGTATCAATCAGCCCCAGCATTTT. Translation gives CASSRKTGINQPQHF.

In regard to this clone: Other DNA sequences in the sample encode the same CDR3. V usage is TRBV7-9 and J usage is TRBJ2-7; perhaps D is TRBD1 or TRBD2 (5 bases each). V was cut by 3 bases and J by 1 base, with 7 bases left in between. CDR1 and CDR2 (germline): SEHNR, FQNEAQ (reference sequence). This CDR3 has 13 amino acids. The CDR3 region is CASSLGVSYEQYF. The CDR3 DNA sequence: TGTGCCAGCAGCTTGGGGGTTTCCTACGAGCAGTACTTC.